This T cell receptor beta chain was captured by sequencing in a study of blood T cell repertoires in COVID-19. Study details: Samples taken during acute and convalescent COVID-19 were collected in the United States, Italy and Spain. Nucleic acid was either cDNA or gDNA, and it came from T cells, B-cell-depleted T cells, or PBMCs.

Some clones are missing from TCRdb's copy, which holds only in-frame ones; the method was immunoSEQ multiplex PCR. This sample has over 50,000 clones; approximately 89% occur once, and the top ten carry roughly 6.6%. CDR1 and CDR2 (germline): MNHEY, SVGAGI. CDR3 length: 15 amino acids. Trimming at V came to 8 bases and at J to 5 bases, leaving 10 bases not matched to a gene. The V call is TRBV6-5, the J call TRBJ2-3, with 10 bases that match TRBD2. Material: peripheral blood. This receptor was obtained from a man between 60 and 75 years old with acute or convalescent COVID-19. CDR3 region: CASRVPAGGLDTQYF. CDR3 nucleotides: TGTGCCAGCCGCGTCCCAGCGGGGGGGCTAGATACGCAGTATTTT.